The clone carrying this T cell receptor (beta chain) was detected only a few times. Its antigen is still unknown. cDNA reverse transcribed from extracted RNA served as the sequencing template. Sequenced by immunoSEQ multiplex PCR; TCRdb stores in-frame clones only, minus some. The table lists roughly 280,000 clones, 60% of them singletons. Regarding treatment: oral pan-JAK inhibitor, 5-10 mg twice daily. The sample is drawn from a study of CD8+ T cells in alopecia areata. Study summary: Those treated were given oral tofacitinib at 5 to 10 mg twice daily. Study-wide points: Within the top 100, expanded CD8+ clones significantly decreased with tofacitinib, as did scalp clonality. Compared with normal scalp, lesional scalp had higher clonality and more expanded CD8+ clones.

V was pared by 4 bases and J by 0 bases, with 4 bases of the junction left unmatched. CDR1 is SQVTM and CDR2 is ANQGSEA in the germline V gene. The CDR3 contains 14 residues. The chain combines TRBV29-1 with TRBJ1-1; 8 nucleotides match TRBD1. The sample consisted of CD4+ T cells sorted from blood, taken at roughly week 52, from a patient treated with tofacitinib. The clonotype comes from a human donor with alopecia areata. As DNA, the CDR3 is TGCAGCGTTGGCCAGGGGGCAATGAACACTGAAGCTTTCTTT. Its protein product is CSVGQGAMNTEAFF.